This T cell receptor (beta chain) came from a study of blood T cell repertoires in COVID-19. Per germline, CDR1 LGHNT and CDR2 FRNRAP. The length of the CDR3 is 17 residues. J lost 5 bases, V lost 6 bases, and 12 bases had no gene match. A case of COVID-19 had been met by exposed participants within 2 weeks before study entry. Profiled with immunoSEQ multiplex PCR; TCRdb holds only in-frame clones, not every one. The sample lists over 200,000 clones, about 87% occurring once. Sequencing input: PBMCs or T cells enriched from blood (not recorded which). The rearrangement uses TRBV12-5 and TRBJ2-5, with 13 bases lining up with TRBD2. This TCR was recovered from a woman between 25 and 40 years old who had been exposed to COVID-19. In DNA form, the CDR3 reads TGTGCTAGTGGGCCCGGACTAGCGGGAGTTGTATGGGAGACCCAGTACTTC. Its protein is CASGPGLAGVVWETQYF.